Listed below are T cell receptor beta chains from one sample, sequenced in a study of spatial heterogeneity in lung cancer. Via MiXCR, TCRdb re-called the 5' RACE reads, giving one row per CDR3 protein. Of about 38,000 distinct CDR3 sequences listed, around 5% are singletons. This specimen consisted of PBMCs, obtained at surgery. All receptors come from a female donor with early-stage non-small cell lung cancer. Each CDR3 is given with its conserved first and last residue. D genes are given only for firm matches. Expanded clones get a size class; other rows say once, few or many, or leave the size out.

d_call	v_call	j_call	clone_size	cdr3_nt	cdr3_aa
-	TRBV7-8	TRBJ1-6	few	TGTGCCAGCAGCTTAAGTAGATTTCGGTTACCGAATTCACCCCTCCACTTT	CASSLSRFRLPNSPLHF
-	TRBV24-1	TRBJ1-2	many	TGTGCCACCAGTGACAACACAGGGAGGGGCATTGGCTACACCTTC	CATSDNTGRGIGYTF
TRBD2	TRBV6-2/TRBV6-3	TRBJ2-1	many	TGTGCCAGCAGTTACGGGGAGCGGGGGGCTTACAATGAGCAGTTCTTC	CASSYGERGAYNEQFF
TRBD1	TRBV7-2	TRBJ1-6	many	TGTGCCAGCAGCTTAGCAGGGGGCCGCAATTCACCCCTCCACTTT	CASSLAGGRNSPLHF
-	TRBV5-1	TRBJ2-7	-	TGCGCCAGCACGCCCCCGGGACACAACTACGAGCAGTACTTC	CASTPPGHNYEQYF
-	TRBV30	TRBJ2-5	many	TGTGCCTGGAACAGGGAGGAGACCCAGTACTTC	CAWNREETQYF
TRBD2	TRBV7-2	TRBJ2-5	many	TGTGCCAGCAGCGGCGGGGGGCAAGAGACCCAGTACTTC	CASSGGGQETQYF
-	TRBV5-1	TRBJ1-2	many	TGCGCCAGCAGCCCAAGGATGCTGGGGGCAGAGGGCTACACCTTC	CASSPRMLGAEGYTF
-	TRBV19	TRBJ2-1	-	TGTGCCAGTAGTATCGGATCCGTCTACAATGAGCAGTTCTTC	CASSIGSVYNEQFF
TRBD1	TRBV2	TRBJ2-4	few	TGTGCCAGCAGTGTCAAACTAACAGGGGGCGGAAACATTCAGTACTTC	CASSVKLTGGGNIQYF
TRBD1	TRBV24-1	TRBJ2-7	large	TGTGCCACCAGTGTCCACGGGACAGGATCGGTCTACGAGCAGTACTTC	CATSVHGTGSVYEQYF
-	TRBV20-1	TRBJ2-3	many	TGCAGTGCTAGACCCGGAGTCCTCACAGATACGCAGTATTTT	CSARPGVLTDTQYF
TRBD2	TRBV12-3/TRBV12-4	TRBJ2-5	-	TGTGCCAGCAGCGTCGGGGGGGAGACCCAGTACTTC	CASSVGGETQYF
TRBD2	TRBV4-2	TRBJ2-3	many	TGTGCCAGCAGTCCTGATCTAGCGGGGGTGGCAGATACGCAGTATTTT	CASSPDLAGVADTQYF
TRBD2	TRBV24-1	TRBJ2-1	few	TGTGCCACCGAGGCCAGCGGGGGGGCCAGGGATGAGCAGTTCTTC	CATEASGGARDEQFF
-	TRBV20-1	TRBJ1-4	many	TGCAGTGCTAGAGATCTCGGGGGGGGCCTTAATGAAAAACTGTTTTTT	CSARDLGGGLNEKLFF
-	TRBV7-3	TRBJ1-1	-	TGTGCCAGCAGTTTGACCTACGGTCCCTCTGAAGCTTTCTTT	CASSLTYGPSEAFF
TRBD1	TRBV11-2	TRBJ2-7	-	TGTGCCAGCAGCTTAGTCTTTGGACAGGTTGGTCCCGGCGAGCAGTACTTC	CASSLVFGQVGPGEQYF
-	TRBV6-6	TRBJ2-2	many	TGTGCCAGCAGTTACTCGGTCGGAGGGGAGCTGTTTTTT	CASSYSVGGELFF
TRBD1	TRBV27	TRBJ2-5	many	TGTGCCAGCAGTTTATCCGCCCGCCAGGGGGCCCAGTACTTC	CASSLSARQGAQYF
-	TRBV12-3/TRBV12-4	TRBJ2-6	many	TGTGCCAGCAGTGGAGGGCCTGGGGCCAACGTCCTGACTTTC	CASSGGPGANVLTF
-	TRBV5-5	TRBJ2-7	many	TGTGCCAGCAGCCCCTCGTGGGGCTCCTACGAGCAGTACTTC	CASSPSWGSYEQYF
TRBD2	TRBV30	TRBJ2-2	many	TGTGCCTGGGAGGGGAAGCGGGGGAACACCGGGGAGCTGTTTTTT	CAWEGKRGNTGELFF
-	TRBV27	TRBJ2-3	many	TGTGCCAGCAGTTTAAGTGGGGGCTTTCGCACAGATACGCAGTATTTT	CASSLSGGFRTDTQYF
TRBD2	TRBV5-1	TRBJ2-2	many	TGCGCCAGCGGTGACAAAGCGGGGGAAGCCGGGGAGCTGTTTTTT	CASGDKAGEAGELFF
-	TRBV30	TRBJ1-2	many	TGTGCCTGGAGCCCCAGGGATGGCTACACCTTC	CAWSPRDGYTF
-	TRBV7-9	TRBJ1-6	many	TGTGCCAGCAAAGAGGGGGGACGGGGTTCACCCCTCCACTTT	CASKEGGRGSPLHF
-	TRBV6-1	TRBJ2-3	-	TGTGCCAGCAAAATAGCGGAGGCCACAGATACGCAGTATTTT	CASKIAEATDTQYF
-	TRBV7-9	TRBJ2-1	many	TGTGCCAGCAGCTTTGGTCAGGGGTACGAACCGGTTCACAATGAGCAGTTCTTC	CASSFGQGYEPVHNEQFF
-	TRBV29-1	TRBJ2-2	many	TGCAGCGTTGACCCAGGGGTGCGGACCGGGGAGCTGTTTTTT	CSVDPGVRTGELFF
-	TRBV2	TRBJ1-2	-	TGTGCCAGCAGTGACGGGCGAAGCTATGGCTACACCTTC	CASSDGRSYGYTF
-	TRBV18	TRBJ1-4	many	TGTGCCAGCTCACCACCCGGGGATGCTGAAAAACTGTTTTTT	CASSPPGDAEKLFF
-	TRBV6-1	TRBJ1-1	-	TGTGCCAGCAGATTCGGGTATCGCACTGAAGCTTTCTTT	CASRFGYRTEAFF
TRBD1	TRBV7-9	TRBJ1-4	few	TGTGCCAGCAGTACGACAGGGATATCTAATGAAAAACTGTTTTTT	CASSTTGISNEKLFF
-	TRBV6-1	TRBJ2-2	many	TGTGCCAGCAGTGAATATGGGGCTACCGGGGAGCTGTTTTTT	CASSEYGATGELFF
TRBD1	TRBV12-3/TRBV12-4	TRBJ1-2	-	TGTGCCAGCAGACTCCGACAGGGGCCGGACTCCTATGGCTACACCTTC	CASRLRQGPDSYGYTF
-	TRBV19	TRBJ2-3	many	TGTGCCAGTAGTATCCCAGCGAGGCCTGATACGCAGTATTTT	CASSIPARPDTQYF
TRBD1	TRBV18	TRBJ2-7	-	TGTGCCAGCTCACGGGGACAGGGCCCGATCGAGCAGTACTTC	CASSRGQGPIEQYF
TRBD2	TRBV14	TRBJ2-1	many	TGTGCCAGCAGCCTAAGAAGGAGCCTAGCGGGGGGTAATGAGCAGTTCTTC	CASSLRRSLAGGNEQFF
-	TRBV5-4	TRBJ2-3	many	TGTGCCAGCAGCTTGGTTTCAGGGGATACGCAGTATTTT	CASSLVSGDTQYF
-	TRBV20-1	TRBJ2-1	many	TGCAGTGCTAGAGGCTTCTCCTACAATGAGCAGTTCTTC	CSARGFSYNEQFF
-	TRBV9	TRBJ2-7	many	TGTGCCAGCAGCTCCCCCCCGGGGGCCGTTACTTACGAGCAGTACTTC	CASSSPPGAVTYEQYF
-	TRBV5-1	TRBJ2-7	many	TGCGCCAGCAGCTTGGCGTTCGGGGACGAGCAGTACTTC	CASSLAFGDEQYF
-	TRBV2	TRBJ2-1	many	TGTGCCAGCAGCCTTAGGGGGGGATCCTACAATGAGCAGTTCTTC	CASSLRGGSYNEQFF
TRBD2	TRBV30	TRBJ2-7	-	TGTGCCTGGAGTGCCGGGGGGGGGTCCTACGAGCAGTACTTC	CAWSAGGGSYEQYF
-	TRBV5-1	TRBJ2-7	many	TGCGCCAGCAGCTTGGGCTCGGGGGCCTACGAGCAGTACTTC	CASSLGSGAYEQYF
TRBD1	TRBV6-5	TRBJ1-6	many	TGTGCCAGCAGCCTGGGACAGGGGGTTTCACCCCTCCACTTT	CASSLGQGVSPLHF
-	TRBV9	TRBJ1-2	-	TGTGCCAGCAGCGCTAACAGGGACTATGGCTACACCTTC	CASSANRDYGYTF
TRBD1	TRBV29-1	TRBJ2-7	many	TGCAGCGTTGTTAGCACAAGACAGGGGGCAGGCGAGCAGTACTTC	CSVVSTRQGAGEQYF
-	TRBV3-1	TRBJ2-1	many	TGTGCCAGCGGAGCCTCCGCCTACAATGAGCAGTTCTTC	CASGASAYNEQFF
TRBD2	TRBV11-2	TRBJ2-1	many	TGTGCCAGCAGTTCGAGGACTAGCGGGGGGCCCCAGTTCTTC	CASSSRTSGGPQFF
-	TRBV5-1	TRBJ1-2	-	TGCGCCAGCAGCTTGGACAGCCAAGGAGTTGGCTACACCTTC	CASSLDSQGVGYTF
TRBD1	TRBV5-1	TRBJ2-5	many	TGCGCCAGCAGCTTGAGCGACAGGGGGCGAGGGGAGACCCAGTACTTC	CASSLSDRGRGETQYF
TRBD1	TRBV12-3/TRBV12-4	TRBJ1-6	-	TGTGCCAGCAGCGCCGGGACAGATAATTCACCCCTCCACTTT	CASSAGTDNSPLHF
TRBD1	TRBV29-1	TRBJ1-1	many	TGCAGCGTCCGGACAGGGGGACACACTGAAGCTTTCTTT	CSVRTGGHTEAFF
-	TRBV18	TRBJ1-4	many	TGTGCCAGCTCACCACGAGCAGGGAAGCGTGAAAAACTGTTTTTT	CASSPRAGKREKLFF
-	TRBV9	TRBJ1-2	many	TGTGCCAGCAGCCAAGGGGGGGCAAGTCATGGCTACACCTTC	CASSQGGASHGYTF
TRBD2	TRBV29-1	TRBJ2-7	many	TGCAGCGCCGGGGGGGGCTACGAGCAGTACTTC	CSAGGGYEQYF
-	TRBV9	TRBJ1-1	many	TGTGCCAGCAGCGTAGGTAACAGGGACACTGAAGCTTTCTTT	CASSVGNRDTEAFF